The rows below give T cell receptor beta chains drawn from one sample of a study of PD-1 blockade in mismatch repair-deficient tumors. Produced via immunoSEQ multiplex PCR; TCRdb's table is partial and in-frame only. The repertoire holds roughly 79,000 clones, with 80% to 90% as singletons. The sequenced sample was peripheral blood, obtained 44 weeks after starting pembrolizumab. The receptors come from an adult with mismatch repair-deficient cancer. CDR3s include the opening cysteine and the closing phenylalanine or tryptophan. A D gene is named only where the DNA matches it firmly. Expanded clones get a size class; other rows say once, few or many, or leave the size out.

>TRBV6-4|-|few|TRBJ1-1
TGTGCCAGCAGGGACACCAATATGAACACTGAAGCTTTCTTT
CASRDTNMNTEAFF
>TRBV11-2|TRBD1|-|TRBJ2-1
TGTGCCAGCAGCTCGGACAGGATAAACAATGAGCAGTTCTTC
CASSSDRINNEQFF
>TRBV7-8|TRBD2|few|TRBJ2-5
TGTGCCAGCAGCTTGGACAGAACTAGCGGGAGGGACCAAGAGACCCAGTACTTC
CASSLDRTSGRDQETQYF
>TRBV11-3|-|-|TRBJ2-5
TGTGCCAGCAGCTTAGCCCGGGCCGCGGAGACCCAGTACTTC
CASSLARAAETQYF
>TRBV2|-|few|TRBJ1-2
TGTGCCAGCAGTACGGACAGTACGGGTGGCTACACCTTC
CASSTDSTGGYTF
>TRBV5-4|-|-|TRBJ2-2
TGTGCCAGCAGCTTGCAGGATCGCACCGGGGAGCTGTTTTTT
CASSLQDRTGELFF
>TRBV27|-|-|TRBJ2-3
TGTGCCAGCAGTTTAATACTAGCTCCTGCCCCAGATACGCAGTATTTT
CASSLILAPAPDTQYF
>TRBV2|-|-|TRBJ1-2
TGTGCCAGCAGTGAAGGCCAGAGAGGCTACACCTTC
CASSEGQRGYTF
>TRBV30|-|-|TRBJ1-5
TGTGCCTGGAGTGAGGGGCGGGGCAATCAGCCCCAGCATTTT
CAWSEGRGNQPQHF
>TRBV14|-|-|TRBJ2-1
TGTGCCAGCAGGCGGGAAAATGGGGTCAATGAGCAGTTCTTC
CASRRENGVNEQFF
>TRBV5-1|TRBD1|-|TRBJ2-2
TGCGCCAGCATATCCGGGACAGCGAACACCGGGGAGCTGTTTTTT
CASISGTANTGELFF
>TRBV4-2|-|-|TRBJ1-3
TGTGCCAGCAGCCAAGATGGGGGCATCGGAAACACCATATATTTT
CASSQDGGIGNTIYF
>TRBV6-4|TRBD1|-|TRBJ2-2
TGTGCCAGCAGCGGACAGGGGGTGAGCACCGGGGAGCTGTTTTTT
CASSGQGVSTGELFF
>TRBV27|TRBD2|-|TRBJ2-1
TGTGCCAGCCGGACTAGCGGGATTAATAATGAGCAGTTCTTC
CASRTSGINNEQFF
>TRBV19|TRBD2|-|TRBJ2-5
TGTGCCAGTAGCGGACTAGCGGGAGCTCAAGAGACCCAGTACTTC
CASSGLAGAQETQYF
>TRBV9|-|once|TRBJ1-2
TGTGCCAGCAGCGTATACCTAGGAGGCTACACCTTC
CASSVYLGGYTF
>TRBV2|-|once|TRBJ1-2
TGTGCCAACAGTGACAATGTATACCCCTATGGCTACACCTTC
CANSDNVYPYGYTF
>TRBV9|-|once|TRBJ2-2
TGTGCCAGCAGCCCCACCCCGAACACCGGGGAGCTGTTTTTT
CASSPTPNTGELFF